This T cell receptor beta chain was identified during a study of Graves' ophthalmopathy and Graves' hyperthyroidism. The table lists this clonotype with a few counts. Its antigen is currently unknown. Overall study findings and caveats: A model of 13 signatures distinguished ophthalmopathy from stable hyperthyroidism at less than 90% sensitivity and roughly 81% specificity. Forecasting of ophthalmopathy progression by the model achieved almost 71% sensitivity and less than 80% specificity. Detection in blood was also observed for most expanded thyroid clonotypes above 0.001 frequency.

The study amplified TCR beta CDR3 regions using RNA transcripts. Scientists carried out first-round RT-PCR using HTBI primers and then a second-round multiplex PCR. TCRdb re-analysed the multiplex PCR reads in MiXCR, keeping a single row per CDR3 protein. The sample contains 400,000 to 450,000 distinct CDR3 sequences, 20% to 25% of which appear only once. From fresh peripheral blood, over 9 ml in volume, the PBMCs were obtained. Sequencing was done on a sample of peripheral blood. This receptor was identified in a woman aged 18 to 35 with stable Graves' hyperthyroidism.

The CDR3 nucleotides are TGCAGTGCTAGAGTCCTGTCGGGGAGCAATCAGCCCCAGCATTTT. Protein product: CSARVLSGSNQPQHF. The chain has TRBV20-1 and TRBJ1-5; D gene uncertain. V lost 1 base and J 1 base, leaving 11 bases between the germline ends. The CDR3 consists of 15 residues. Germline V gene data show CDR1 as DFQATT and CDR2 as SNEGSKA (reference sequence).